The TCR beta chain described here comes from a study of T cells in Graves' hyperthyroidism and ophthalmopathy (dated by TCRdb to between 2019 and 2020). Notes on the research overall: Peripheral blood was sampled at the time of initial diagnosis, prior to any treatment. To identify TCR V-J signatures that set the groups apart, the researchers used a discovery cohort of 100 patients, made up of around 40 with Graves' ophthalmopathy and 57 with stable Graves' hyperthyroidism. Prospective prediction of ophthalmopathy was tested in an independent validation cohort of approximately 18 hyperthyroidism patients and 17 patients who later progressed to ophthalmopathy. The approximately 98 discovery patients were randomly divided into training and test sets at a 7:3 ratio. In several Graves' hyperthyroidism patients, the study also compared T-cell repertoires from thyroid tissue with T-cell repertoires from blood. After blood sampling, hyperthyroidism patients were treated with methimazole at a starting dose of 30 mg daily, and ophthalmopathy patients were treated with high-dose intravenous methylprednisolone. The paper describes TCR Vbeta CDR3 sequencing of 130 to 150 peripheral blood samples, made up of 43 ophthalmopathy patients, 70 to 75 hyperthyroidism patients and some 17 progressor patients. Study-wide findings and limitations: A model built on a 13 V-J signature distinguished ophthalmopathy from stable hyperthyroidism, reaching about 88% sensitivity and around 81% specificity in cross-validation and 80%/75% in testing. In validation, the model predicted progression to ophthalmopathy a median of approximately 6.6 months before onset, with roughly 71% sensitivity and roughly 73% specificity. Most expanded thyroid clonotypes (frequency above 0.001) were also detected in blood, a finding suggesting that blood repertoires may reflect thyroid immune responses. Sample size was not statistically predetermined, and investigators were not blinded to group allocation.

Concerning this clonotype itself: Its antigen is not yet known. Nothing much larger sits one base from this clone, and base qualities are not available.

Amplification of TCR beta CDR3 regions was carried out from RNA transcripts. For the first round of RT-PCR on the TCR CDR3, the HTBI primer set was used together with the Qiagen OneStep RT-PCR kit. The libraries were constructed in a second round of multiplex PCR and then size-selected and purified. The libraries were sequenced on an Illumina HiSeq2000 using paired-end 100 bp reads. The authors processed their data as follows. SOAPnuke was used to process the raw data, removing reads that contained adapters or uncalled bases, had a mean Phred below 15, or lacked an exact match to the constant primer or identifier. High-quality paired reads were merged using COPE v1.2.5, and each unique nucleotide sequence was defined as a clonotype. Clonotypes were aligned to IMGT TRBV, TRBD and TRBJ reference segments using MiTCR v1.1. Analysis was restricted to V-J combinations with a frequency above 0.0001, which covered approximately 99% of repertoires. A TCS score was defined as the ratio between F50 (clonal expansion) and ExV (chaos), using BLOSUM62-based TCRdist between CDR3 peptides within each V-J. Welch's t-statistics and random forest reduced 500 to 650 V-J features to under 15, which were used in a naive Bayes classifier (R e1071). TCRdb trimmed the raw reads at Q25, called clones with MiXCR and kept productive beta chains. Entries are consolidated by CDR3 protein sequence, retaining the most common genes and DNA. The V and J calls and clone size are TCRdb's, not the authors'. This sample holds 490,000 or so distinct CDR3 sequences; around a fifth were observed only once. The ten largest account for about 53% of the sample.

From the cysteine through the phenylalanine, the CDR3 covers 15 amino acids. Of all the DNA, just the CDR3 is kept, 45 bases in frame from base 1. The CDR1 and CDR2 encoded by the germline V gene (reference sequence) are DFQATT and SNEGSKA. V loses 3 bases at its end and J loses 4 bases; junction bases beyond the gene matches: 7. Moderately to severely active disease, a Clinical Activity Score of at least 3, a NOSPECS grade of at least 4, and a duration under 3 months were present in ophthalmopathy patients. Patients with uncontrolled infections, other autoimmune diseases, pregnancy or lactation were excluded. Clinical symptoms, serum thyroxine and TRAb, thyroid ultrasound, and orbital computed tomography formed the basis for the diagnoses. Ficoll-Paque density gradient centrifugation was used to isolate PBMCs from 8.5 to 10 ml of fresh peripheral blood. Total RNA was extracted with Trizol reagent, and quality was checked on an Agilent 2100 Bioanalyzer.

The chain joins TRBV20-1 to TRBJ2-1, and 9 junctional nucleotides match TRBD2. Sequencing was done on a sample of blood. The sequence derives from a woman between 70 and 85 years old with Graves' ophthalmopathy. The encoded CDR3 is CSARPSSGAYNEQFF. The nucleotides are TGCAGTGCTAGGCCCTCTAGCGGGGCTTACAATGAGCAGTTCTTC.